Listed below are T cell receptor beta chains from one sample, sequenced in a study of monozygotic twins with inflammatory bowel disease. Following a re-call of the 5' RACE reads, TCRdb has one entry per CDR3 protein and lacks DNA. The sample has roughly 330,000 distinct CDR3 sequences. Sequencing was done on a sample of blood. These receptors came from a human donor with ulcerative colitis or Crohn's disease, or a healthy co-twin of an affected twin (not recorded which). CDR3s include the opening cysteine and the closing phenylalanine or tryptophan.

v_gene,j_gene,CDR3aa
TRBV5-6,TRBJ2-7,CASSHFSGGHEQYF
TRBV6-1,TRBJ2-2,CASRRGGATGELFF
TRBV5-1,TRBJ2-5,CASSLVGTEETQYF
TRBV6-2/TRBV6-3,TRBJ1-5,CAVQGDLNQPQHF
TRBV7-9,TRBJ1-1,CASPPSGQNTEAFF
TRBV20-1,TRBJ1-5,CSASPRGEIWPQHF
TRBV10-3,TRBJ1-2,CAISESEGPRNYGYTF
TRBV28,TRBJ2-5,CASSVADRQETQYF
TRBV6-5,TRBJ2-5,CASSYSPGAKTQYF
TRBV5-1,TRBJ2-6,CASTPYMGTGRSSGANVLTF
TRBV5-1,TRBJ2-7,CASSQGQTSSYEQYF
TRBV5-8,TRBJ2-5,CASSFAQGSGRETQYF
TRBV6-5,TRBJ1-1,CASSYHLGVGPEAFF
TRBV12-3/TRBV12-4,TRBJ2-1,CASRAIAGKPYNEQFF
TRBV27,TRBJ2-2,CASSLRGAVNTGELFF